This T cell receptor beta chain was sequenced for a study of blood T cell repertoires in COVID-19. About the study: Material from acute and convalescent COVID-19 was sourced from the United States, Italy and Spain.

TCRdb's table, derived via immunoSEQ multiplex PCR, lists solely in-frame clones and lacks some. The sample records over 200,000 clones, roughly 87% being singletons. Germline CDR1 reads SNHLY; CDR2 reads FYNNEI. This CDR3 is built from 15 residues. Trimming removed 2 bases from V and 3 bases from J, with 12 bases in between. The rearrangement links TRBV2 to TRBJ2-3; tentatively, D is TRBD2 (6 bases). The specimen was PBMCs or T cells enriched from blood (not recorded which). This clonotype was obtained from a man aged 18 to 29 with acute COVID-19. The DNA for the CDR3 is TGTGCCAGCAGTGAATGGCTAGCGAAAACAGATACGCAGTATTTT. Translated, it gives CASSEWLAKTDTQYF.